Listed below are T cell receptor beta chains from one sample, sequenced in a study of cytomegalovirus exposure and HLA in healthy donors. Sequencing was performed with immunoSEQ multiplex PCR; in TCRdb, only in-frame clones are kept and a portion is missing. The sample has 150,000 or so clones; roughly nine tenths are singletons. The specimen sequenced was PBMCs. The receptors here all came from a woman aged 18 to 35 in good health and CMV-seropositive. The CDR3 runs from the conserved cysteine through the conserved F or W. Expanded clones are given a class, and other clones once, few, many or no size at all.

cdr3_aa: CASSLGTGTSGANVLTF
cdr3_length: 17
clone_size: .
v_call: TRBV5-4

cdr3_aa: CASSHDQGEQFF
cdr3_length: 12
clone_size: .
v_call: TRBV5-4

cdr3_aa: CASSERDLGTDTQYF
cdr3_length: 15
clone_size: few
v_call: TRBV2

cdr3_aa: CASSLASDGSQPQHF
cdr3_length: 15
clone_size: .
v_call: TRBV7-6

cdr3_aa: CASTGQGLVKPQHF
cdr3_length: 14
clone_size: .
v_call: TRBV19

cdr3_aa: CASSYPLGGGDGKTQYF
cdr3_length: 17
clone_size: .
v_call: TRBV5-1

cdr3_aa: CAVQFALGGTIYF
cdr3_length: 13
clone_size: .
v_call: TRBV30

cdr3_aa: CASSLGRSSGNTIYF
cdr3_length: 15
clone_size: once
v_call: TRBV13

cdr3_aa: CASSNRQAGRNTGELFF
cdr3_length: 17
clone_size: .
v_call: TRBV2

cdr3_aa: CAISAVGQGLNQPQHF
cdr3_length: 16
clone_size: .
v_call: TRBV10-3

cdr3_aa: CASRVRGTNTGELFF
cdr3_length: 15
clone_size: .
v_call: TRBV5-1

cdr3_aa: CASSPGQGRVPLHF
cdr3_length: 14
clone_size: .
v_call: TRBV5-1

cdr3_aa: CASSFEGVTYGYTF
cdr3_length: 14
clone_size: .
v_call: TRBV5-4

cdr3_aa: CASSVEPGATFNYGYTF
cdr3_length: 17
clone_size: .
v_call: TRBV9

cdr3_aa: CASSVTGVGYGYTF
cdr3_length: 14
clone_size: .
v_call: TRBV6-5

cdr3_aa: CASSPRTGGLDEQYF
cdr3_length: 15
clone_size: .
v_call: TRBV28

cdr3_aa: CASSPASGTGHKEQYF
cdr3_length: 16
clone_size: .
v_call: TRBV9

cdr3_aa: CASSPLSGTGGTDTQYF
cdr3_length: 17
clone_size: .
v_call: TRBV9

cdr3_aa: CASSPGRGQTYPFYGYTF
cdr3_length: 18
clone_size: .
v_call: TRBV5-1

cdr3_aa: CASSRGGQGASYEQYF
cdr3_length: 16
clone_size: .
v_call: TRBV4-1

cdr3_aa: CASSLAPGSGELFF
cdr3_length: 14
clone_size: .
v_call: TRBV7-2

cdr3_aa: CASSLEAVGTVNTGELFF
cdr3_length: 18
clone_size: once
v_call: TRBV7-6

cdr3_aa: CASSLGTGSPLHF
cdr3_length: 13
clone_size: .
v_call: TRBV11-2

cdr3_aa: CASSLVQASGANVLTF
cdr3_length: 16
clone_size: .
v_call: TRBV5-6

cdr3_aa: CASSKLAVDIQYF
cdr3_length: 13
clone_size: few
v_call: TRBV6-6

cdr3_aa: CASSLGLPTSSDTQYF
cdr3_length: 16
clone_size: .
v_call: TRBV5-6

cdr3_aa: CATRGNYGYTF
cdr3_length: 11
clone_size: .
v_call: TRBV6-4

cdr3_aa: CASSRTGLMNTEAFF
cdr3_length: 15
clone_size: .
v_call: TRBV19

cdr3_aa: CASSVGALKGAGDTQYF
cdr3_length: 17
clone_size: .
v_call: TRBV9

cdr3_aa: CASSLGLQETQYF
cdr3_length: 13
clone_size: .
v_call: TRBV7-2

cdr3_aa: CASISQGSGNTIYF
cdr3_length: 14
clone_size: .
v_call: TRBV28

cdr3_aa: CASSVGTAPSSYEQYF
cdr3_length: 16
clone_size: .
v_call: TRBV6-1

cdr3_aa: CASSIGRVPKNIQYF
cdr3_length: 15
clone_size: .
v_call: TRBV19

cdr3_aa: CASSLTGYDEKLFF
cdr3_length: 14
clone_size: .
v_call: TRBV5-6

cdr3_aa: CASSLQGYGYTF
cdr3_length: 12
clone_size: .
v_call: TRBV5-6

cdr3_aa: CASSFPTGGTDTQYF
cdr3_length: 15
clone_size: .
v_call: TRBV7-8

cdr3_aa: CASSPRGSGVRDEQYF
cdr3_length: 16
clone_size: .
v_call: TRBV28

cdr3_aa: CASTPFDRAGVEAFF
cdr3_length: 15
clone_size: .
v_call: TRBV19

cdr3_aa: CASNEEPYNEQFF
cdr3_length: 13
clone_size: .
v_call: TRBV2

cdr3_aa: CASSLSGGATYEQYF
cdr3_length: 15
clone_size: .
v_call: TRBV11-2

cdr3_aa: CASSPAGTEAFF
cdr3_length: 12
clone_size: .
v_call: TRBV7-6

cdr3_aa: CASSRAGTGLEEGYTF
cdr3_length: 16
clone_size: .
v_call: TRBV21-1